This TCR beta chain was profiled in a study of circulating tumor DNA in untreated peripheral T-cell lymphoma. The germline gives CDR1 MDHEN, CDR2 SYDVKM. V was pared by 9 bases and J by 6 bases, with 15 bases between. The CDR3 is made up of 13 amino acids. This tumor tissue came from a pretreatment baseline collection. Some clones are missing from TCRdb's copy, which holds only in-frame ones; the method was immunoSEQ multiplex PCR. Of around 10,000 clones in the sample, about 76% were seen once. Study-wide findings and caveats: In 76% of patients, tumor-specific clonotypes were identified.

Of note for this clone: Antigen: not known.

The specimen was tumor tissue. The clonotype comes from a human donor with peripheral T-cell lymphoma. The V call is TRBV28, the J call TRBJ1-5, with unresolved D. CDR3 coding DNA: TGTGCCAGTTCGCTACTCGGAACTCAGCCCCAGCATTTT. Translated, it gives CASSLLGTQPQHF.